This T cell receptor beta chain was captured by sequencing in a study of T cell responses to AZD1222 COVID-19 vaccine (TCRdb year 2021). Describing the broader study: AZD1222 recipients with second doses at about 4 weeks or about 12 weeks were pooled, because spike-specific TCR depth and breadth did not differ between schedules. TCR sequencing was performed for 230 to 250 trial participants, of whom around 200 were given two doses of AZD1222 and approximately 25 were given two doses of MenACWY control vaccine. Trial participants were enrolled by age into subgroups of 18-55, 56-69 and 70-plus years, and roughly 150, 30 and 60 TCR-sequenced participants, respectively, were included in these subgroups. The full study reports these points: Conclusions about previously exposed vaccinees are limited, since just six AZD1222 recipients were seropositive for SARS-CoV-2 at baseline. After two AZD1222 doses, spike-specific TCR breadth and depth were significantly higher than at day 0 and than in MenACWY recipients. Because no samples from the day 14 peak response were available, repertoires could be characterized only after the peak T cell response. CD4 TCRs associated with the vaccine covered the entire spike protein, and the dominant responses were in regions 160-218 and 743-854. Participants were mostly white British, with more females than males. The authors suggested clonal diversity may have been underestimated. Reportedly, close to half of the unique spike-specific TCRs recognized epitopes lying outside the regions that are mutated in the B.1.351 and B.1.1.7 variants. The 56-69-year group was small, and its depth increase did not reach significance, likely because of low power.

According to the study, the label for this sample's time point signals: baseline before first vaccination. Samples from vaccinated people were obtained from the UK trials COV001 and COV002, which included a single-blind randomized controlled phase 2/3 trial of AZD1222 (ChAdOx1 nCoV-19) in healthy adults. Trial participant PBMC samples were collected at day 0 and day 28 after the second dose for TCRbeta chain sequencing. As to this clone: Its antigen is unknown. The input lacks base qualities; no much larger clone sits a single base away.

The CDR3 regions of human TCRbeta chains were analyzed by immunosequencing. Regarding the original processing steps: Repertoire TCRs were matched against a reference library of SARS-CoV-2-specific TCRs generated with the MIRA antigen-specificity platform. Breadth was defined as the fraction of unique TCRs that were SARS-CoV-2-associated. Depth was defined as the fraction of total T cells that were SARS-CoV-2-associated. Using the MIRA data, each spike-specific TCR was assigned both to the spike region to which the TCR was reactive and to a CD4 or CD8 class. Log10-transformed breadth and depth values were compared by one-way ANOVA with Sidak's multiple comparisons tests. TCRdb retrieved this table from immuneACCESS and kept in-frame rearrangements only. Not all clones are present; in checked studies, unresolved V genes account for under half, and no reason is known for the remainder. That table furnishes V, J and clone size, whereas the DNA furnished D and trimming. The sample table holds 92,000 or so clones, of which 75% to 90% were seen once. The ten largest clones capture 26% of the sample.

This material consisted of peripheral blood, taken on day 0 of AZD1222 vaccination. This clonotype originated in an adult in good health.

CDR3 reads: CASRSGNGYNSPLHF. The DNA sequence is as follows: TGTGCCAGCAGGTCCGGAAACGGGTATAATTCACCCCTCCACTTT. The chain is encoded by TRBV7-2 joined to TRBJ1-6, with the D gene not confidently named. The CDR3 contains 15 residues, cysteine and phenylalanine counted. Just CDR3 DNA is preserved here, 45 bases in frame from base 1. V loses 6 bases, J loses 4 bases, and the germline ends lie 13 bases apart. Per the germline V gene, SGHTA is the CDR1 and FQGNSA is the CDR2.